What follows are 21 T cell receptor beta chains derived from one specimen sequenced in a study of blood T cell repertoires in COVID-19. Clones were read by immunoSEQ multiplex PCR, and TCRdb kept only the in-frame ones, dropping some. Seen here are over 300,000 clones, approximately 90% observed once, and the top ten hold more than 9%. The source material was PBMCs or T cells enriched from blood (not recorded which). These receptor sequences come from a young woman who had recovered from COVID-19.

The chain is built from TRBV7-2 and TRBJ2-7; D possibly corresponds to TRBD1 (6 bases). The CDR3 extends over 16 amino acids. The germline CDR1 and CDR2 sequences are SGHTA and FQGNSA. Between the trimmed V and J ends, which lost 2 bases and 3 bases, there was a span of 17 bases. The DNA of the CDR3 is TGTGCCAGCAGCTTACGTCCACAGGGTGGGAGCTACGAGCAGTACTTC. It specifies CASSLRPQGGSYEQYF.

This clone was picked up a small number of times. CDR3 residues: CAWSVLTLNSPLHF. The DNA for the CDR3 is TGTGCCTGGAGTGTCCTGACACTTAATTCACCCCTCCACTTT. This chain connects TRBV30 to TRBJ1-6; D unclear. The length of the CDR3 is 14 residues. Germline-derived CDR1 and CDR2 are GTSNPN and SVGIG (reference sequence). Trimming took off 0 bases at V and 6 bases at J, with 9 bases between the two ends. Full variable domain (missing parts from reference TRBV30 and TRBJ1-6): SQTIHQWPATLVQPVGSPLSLECTVEGTSNPNLYWYRQAAGRGLQLLFYSVGIGQISSEVPQNLSASRPQDRQFILSSKKLLLSDSGFYLCAWSVLTLNSPLHFGNGTRLTVT.

The chain couples TRBV18 to TRBJ1-5, with 7 bases aligning to TRBD1. Germline-derived CDR1 and CDR2 are KGHSH and LQKENI. The CDR3 is 14 residues long. Trimming cost V 3 bases and J 7 bases; bases outside gene matches: 6. The CDR3 here is CASSPDRERQPQHF. The DNA of the CDR3 is TGTGCCAGCTCACCTGACAGGGAAAGGCAGCCCCAGCATTTT.

This chain joins TRBV5-1 and TRBJ1-4; the match to TRBD1 covers 10 bases. Germline V gene sequence: CDR1 SGHRS, CDR2 YFSETQ. This CDR3 has 15 residues. With V trimmed by 5 bases and J by 5 bases, 6 bases remained unmatched. This CDR3 reads CASRPPGQGNEKLFF. The CDR3, as DNA: TGCGCCAGCAGACCCCCGGGACAGGGGAATGAAAAACTGTTTTTT.

The genes are TRBV11-2 and TRBJ2-1, with 7 bases identical to TRBD1. V was clipped by 2 bases and J by 7 bases; unmatched bases: 11. The CDR3 spans 16 residues. Germline CDR1 reads SGHAT; CDR2 reads FQNNGV. The CDR3 spells CASSLLAGTARNEQFF. The CDR3 DNA reads TGTGCCAGCAGCTTATTGGCCGGGACAGCAAGGAATGAGCAGTTCTTC.

The genes are TRBV19 and TRBJ2-1; the D is unclear. The V and J ends lost 3 bases and 10 bases respectively, with 10 bases between them. CDR1 is LNHDA, CDR2 SQIVND, per germline (reference sequence). The CDR3 spans 12 residues. The CDR3 sequence is CASSMVSREQFF. The CDR3 DNA is TGTGCCAGTAGTATGGTAAGCCGGGAGCAGTTCTTC.

This chain connects TRBV12-5 to TRBJ1-5; D gene uncertain. CDR3 length: 13 amino acids. Germline CDR1 is LGHNT and CDR2 is FRNRAP. Trimming took 2 bases from V and 4 from J, leaving 6 bases between them. The CDR3 reads CASGLPGNQPQHF. The CDR3 nucleotides are TGTGCTAGTGGTTTGCCCGGGAATCAGCCCCAGCATTTT.

The CDR3 protein is CASSPPIRTDMNTEAFF. Here the CDR3 DNA reads TGTGCCAGCTCACCACCCATCAGGACAGACATGAACACTGAAGCTTTCTTT. The chain uses TRBV18 and TRBJ1-1; D possibly corresponds to TRBD1 (6 bases). The CDR3 extends over 17 amino acids. V lost 0 bases and J 0 bases, leaving 14 bases between the germline ends. Germline CDR1 is KGHSH and CDR2 is LQKENI. The full variable domain, in which reference TRBV18 and TRBJ1-1 provide the parts outside the CDR3, is NAGVMQNPRHLVRRRGQEARLRCSPMKGHSHVYWYRQLPEEGLKFMVYLQKENIIDESGMPKERFSAEFPKEGPSILRIQQVVRGDSAAYFCASSPPIRTDMNTEAFFGQGTRLTVV.

The V and J genes are TRBV5-1 and TRBJ1-3; no firm D call. The germline V gene has CDR1 SGHRS and CDR2 YFSETQ. Trimming pared 5 bases from V and 4 bases from J, leaving 10 bases between. The CDR3 totals 13 residues. As DNA, the CDR3 is TGCGCCAGCAGGGAGCTCGTGGGAAACACCATATATTTT. Protein product: CASRELVGNTIYF.

This chain uses TRBV5-1 with TRBJ2-1; 13 bases fit TRBD2. In germline, CDR1 is SGHRS, CDR2 YFSETQ. CDR3 length: 17 residues. The V segment lost 1 base and the J segment 3 bases; nucleotides outside the gene matches: 4. The CDR3 here is CASSLTSGRAFYNEQFF. The CDR3, as DNA: TGCGCCAGCAGCTTGACTAGCGGGAGGGCCTTCTACAATGAGCAGTTCTTC.

The DNA for the CDR3 is TGCGCCAGCAGGAGCGACTATGGCTACACCTTC. It specifies CASRSDYGYTF. V is TRBV5-1 and J is TRBJ1-2, with D hard to call. V was trimmed by 5 bases and J by 3 bases, leaving 5 bases between them. The CDR3 is 11 amino acids. Germline CDR1 reads SGHRS; CDR2 reads YFSETQ.

V gene TRBV6-5 combines with J gene TRBJ1-2, with 10 positions matching TRBD1. Germline lookup yields CDR1 MNHEY and CDR2 SVGAGI. The CDR3 consists of 15 residues. V was clipped by 4 bases and J by 8 bases; unmatched bases: 10. The CDR3, as DNA: TGTGCCAGCAGTTCCGTATCGACAGGGGGCGCGGGCTACACCTTC. This sequence encodes CASSSVSTGGAGYTF.

The chain combines TRBV5-1 with TRBJ2-7, with TRBD1 matching 12 bases. With 2 bases clipped from V and 6 bases from J, the junction kept 3 bases outside the gene matches. Germline CDR1 and CDR2: SGHRS and YFSETQ. This CDR3 contains 14 residues. CDR3 in amino acids: CASSFGTGGGEQYF. The CDR3 DNA reads TGCGCCAGCAGCTTCGGGACAGGGGGCGGCGAGCAGTACTTC.

This clone has at least ten counts. The chain recombines TRBV3-1 (or the pseudogene TRBV3-2) with TRBJ1-4; 7 bases map to TRBD1. Germline V lookup: CDR1 LGHDT, CDR2 YNNKEL (reference sequence). There are 15 residues in the CDR3. Unmatched junction bases numbered 9, after V lost 4 bases and J lost 7 bases. This CDR3 is CASSPQQGYSEKLFF. The CDR3 bases are TGTGCCAGCAGCCCACAACAGGGGTATAGTGAAAAACTGTTTTTT.

V gene TRBV11-2 combines with J gene TRBJ2-7; maybe TRBD2 (7 bases). Germline V gives CDR1 SGHAT, CDR2 FQNNGV. The CDR3 consists of 13 residues. Trimming left V 1 base short and J 8 bases short, with 12 bases between. The DNA of the CDR3 is TGTGCCAGCAGCTTAGGTCGGGGGGCCCAGCAGTACTTC. Translated, it gives CASSLGRGAQQYF. Based on the CDR3 plus reference TRBV11-2 and TRBJ2-7, the full variable domain is EAGVAQSPRYKIIEKRQSVAFWCNPISGHATLYWYQQILGQGPKLLIQFQNNGVVDDSQLPKDRFSAERLKGVDSTLKIQPAKLEDSAVYLCASSLGRGAQQYFGPGTRLTVT.

Only one count was recorded for this clone. DNA of the CDR3: TGTGCCAGCAGTTACAGGGAGCAGTTCTTC. It specifies CASSYREQFF. The rearrangement links TRBV2 to TRBJ2-1, with a possible D match to TRBD1 (5 bases). Germline-derived CDR1 and CDR2 are SNHLY and FYNNEI. This CDR3 region has 10 residues. Trimming removed 5 bases at V and 10 bases at J, with 6 bases between.

This chain connects TRBV9 to TRBJ2-3; TRBD1 might be the D (6 bases). The CDR3 sequence is 14 residues long. Trimming removed 3 bases at V and 3 bases at J, with 11 bases between. The germline CDR1 and CDR2 sequences are SGDLS and YYNGEE. The CDR3 here is CASSARQGTDTQYF. The CDR3 coding sequence is TGTGCCAGCAGCGCCCGCCAGGGGACAGATACGCAGTATTTT.

CDR3 sequence reads: CASSQSGQASYEQYF. In DNA form, the CDR3 reads TGCGCCAGCAGTCAATCGGGACAGGCCTCCTACGAGCAGTACTTC. The chain couples TRBV23-1 to TRBJ2-7; 8 nucleotides match TRBD1. TRBV23-1 falls under the ORF class, with uncertain function. The CDR3 is 15 residues long. The V segment lost 0 bases and the J segment 0 bases; nucleotides outside the gene matches: 1.

This clone was recorded once. V gene TRBV6-6 combines with J gene TRBJ2-2; D ambiguous. CDR3 length: 13 residues. Germline CDR1 and CDR2: MNHNY and SVGAGI (reference sequence). V was clipped by 6 bases and J by 8 bases, with 13 bases between them. The DNA of the CDR3 is TGTGCCAGCAGCCCCTCTTTTGCGGGGGAGCTGTTTTTT. As protein: CASSPSFAGELFF.

The chain recombines TRBV28 with TRBJ1-1; D unresolved. Germline V gene data show CDR1 as MDHEN and CDR2 as SYDVKM. The CDR3 runs 13 residues. The V and J ends lost 6 bases and 3 bases respectively, with 11 bases between them. CDR3 loop: CASSPDSYTEAFF. CDR3 nucleotides: TGTGCCAGCAGCCCGGACTCGTACACTGAAGCTTTCTTT. Supplemented by reference TRBV28 and TRBJ1-1, the full variable domain reads DVKVTQSSRYLVKRTGEKVFLECVQDMDHENMFWYRQDPGLGLRLIYFSYDVKMKEKGDIPEGYSVSREKKERFSLILESASTNQTSMYLCASSPDSYTEAFFGQGTRLTVV.

This clone was observed once. The V call is TRBV10-1, the J call TRBJ1-1; 8 nucleotides match TRBD1. V trimming: 6 bases; J trimming: 4 bases; junction bases outside the gene matches: 4. The CDR3 spans 13 residues. Germline CDR1 and CDR2: WNHNN and SYGVQD (reference sequence). CDR3 amino acids: CASRQGVSTEAFF. The CDR3 DNA is TGCGCCAGCAGACAGGGGGTAAGCACTGAAGCTTTCTTT.